The 6 T cell receptor beta chains given below trace back to one sample, sequenced in a study of cytomegalovirus exposure and HLA in healthy donors. Use of 60 Vbeta and 13 Jbeta primers characterized the PCR. Method: immunoSEQ multiplex PCR; TCRdb's copy keeps in-frame clones and lacks some. The profile covers about 98,000 clones, with 74% appearing a single time and 1.5% to 2% taken by the ten largest. The sample was PBMCs. These receptors all stem from a male donor in good health and CMV-seronegative.

The chain is built from TRBV4-2 and TRBJ2-1, with D hard to call. The V and J ends lost 1 base and 1 base respectively, with 14 bases between them. Germline CDR1 LGHNA, CDR2 YNFKEQ. This CDR3 spans 17 amino acids. Here the CDR3 DNA reads TGTGCCAGCAGCCAAGGTAGACTTGGTGCTTCCTACAATGAGCAGTTCTTC. It specifies CASSQGRLGASYNEQFF.

J is TRBJ2-7 and V is TRBV4-1; D is undetermined. The CDR3 loop spans 13 amino acids. Per germline, CDR1 MGHRA and CDR2 YSYEKL. Trimming left V 1 base short and J 1 base short, with 5 bases between. The CDR3 nucleotides read TGCGCCAGCAGCCAAGCAGTTTCCTACGAGCAGTACTTC. Its translation: CASSQAVSYEQYF.

The chain recombines TRBV29-1 with TRBJ1-2, with no clear D. The CDR3 sequence is 11 residues long. Germline CDR1 is SQVTM and CDR2 is ANQGSEA. V was pared by 4 bases and J by 5 bases, with 8 bases between. The CDR3 is CSVVAKYGYTF. The CDR3 nucleotides are TGCAGCGTTGTGGCCAAATATGGCTACACCTTC.

The chain is built from TRBV9 and TRBJ2-7, with 7 bases matching TRBD1. CDR3 size: 13 residues. Germline trimming cut 2 bases from V and 3 bases from J; bases unmatched to any gene: 2. In germline, CDR1 is SGDLS, CDR2 YYNGEE. Here the CDR3 reads CASSVTGDYEQYF. In DNA, the CDR3 is TGTGCCAGCAGCGTTACAGGGGACTACGAGCAGTACTTC.

The V call is TRBV28, the J call TRBJ2-4; 7 bases are a match to TRBD1. The CDR3 runs to 14 residues. The germline CDR1 and CDR2 sequences are MDHEN and SYDVKM. J gave up 4 bases and V 5 bases, and 5 bases lay outside the gene matches. CDR3 region: CASSPRQGKNIQYF. In DNA form, the CDR3 reads TGTGCCAGCAGTCCCAGACAGGGTAAAAACATTCAGTACTTC.

J is TRBJ2-3 and V is TRBV6-1; a weak D match, TRBD2 (6 bases). CDR1 MNHNS and CDR2 SASEGT come from the germline V gene. This CDR3 is 14 amino acids long. Trimming removed 9 bases from V and 7 bases from J, with 20 bases in between. In DNA, the CDR3 is TGTGCCAGTGGAGTCGGGGGTGAAGCCAATACGCAGTATTTT. It specifies CASGVGGEANTQYF.